The sequence of this T cell receptor (beta chain) was determined in a study of shared clonotypes between healthy human individuals. Study context: The people who gave samples were a couple of women and three men aged 18 to 49.

The protocol was immunoSEQ multiplex PCR, while the TCRdb copy is restricted to in-frame clones and leaves out a portion. The sample yields about 1,500,000 clones, more than 95% seen once. CDR3 size: 11 residues. In germline, CDR1 is MNHEY, CDR2 SVGAGI. Trimming stripped 7 bases from V and 9 bases from J, with 12 bases between. Only Caucasian adults living in Nashville, Tennessee made up the donor group. The gene calls are TRBV6-5 and TRBJ1-1; D gene unclear. The sequenced material came from naive CD4+ T cells sorted from blood. Stated subset: CD45RA+ positively selected. The origin of this receptor is a man younger than 40 in good health. CDR3 nucleotide sequence: TGTGCCAGCACCAACGTAGGGAAAGCTTTCTTT. Amino acid sequence: CASTNVGKAFF.